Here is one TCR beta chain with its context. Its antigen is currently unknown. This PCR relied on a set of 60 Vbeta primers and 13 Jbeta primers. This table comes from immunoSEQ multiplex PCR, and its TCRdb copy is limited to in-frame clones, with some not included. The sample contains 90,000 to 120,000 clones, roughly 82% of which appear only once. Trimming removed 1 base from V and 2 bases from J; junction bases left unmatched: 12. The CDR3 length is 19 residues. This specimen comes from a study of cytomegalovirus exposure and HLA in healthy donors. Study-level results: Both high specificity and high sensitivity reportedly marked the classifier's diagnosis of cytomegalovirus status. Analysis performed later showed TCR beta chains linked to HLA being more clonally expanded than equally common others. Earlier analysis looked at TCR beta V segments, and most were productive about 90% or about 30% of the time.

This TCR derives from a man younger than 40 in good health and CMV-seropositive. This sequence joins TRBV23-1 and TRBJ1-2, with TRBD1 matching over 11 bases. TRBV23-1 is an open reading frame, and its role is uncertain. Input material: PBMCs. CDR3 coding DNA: TGCGCCAGCAGTCAATGCCGGGACAGGGGGTTCAGTTGGAACTATGGCTACACCTTC. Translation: CASSQCRDRGFSWNYGYTF.